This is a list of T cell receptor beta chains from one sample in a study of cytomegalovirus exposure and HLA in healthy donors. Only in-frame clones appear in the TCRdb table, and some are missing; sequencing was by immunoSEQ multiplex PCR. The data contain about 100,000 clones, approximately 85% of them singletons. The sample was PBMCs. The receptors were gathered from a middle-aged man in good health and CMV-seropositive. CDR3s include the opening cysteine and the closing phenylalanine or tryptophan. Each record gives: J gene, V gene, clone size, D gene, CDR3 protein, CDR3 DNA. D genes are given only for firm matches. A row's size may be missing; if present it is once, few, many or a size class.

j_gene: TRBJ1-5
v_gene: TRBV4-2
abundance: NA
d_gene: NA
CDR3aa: CASSQDPEGPNQPQHF
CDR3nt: TGTGCCAGCAGCCAAGACCCGGAGGGGCCCAATCAGCCCCAGCATTTT

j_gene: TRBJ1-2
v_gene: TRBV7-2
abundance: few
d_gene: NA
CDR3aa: CASSTAGGTSGYTF
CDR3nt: TGTGCCAGCAGCACGGCCGGGGGTACAAGTGGCTACACCTTC

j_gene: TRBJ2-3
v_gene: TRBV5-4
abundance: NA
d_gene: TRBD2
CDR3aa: CASSTGLAGPHSTDTQYF
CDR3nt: TGTGCCAGCAGCACCGGACTAGCGGGACCTCATAGCACAGATACGCAGTATTTT

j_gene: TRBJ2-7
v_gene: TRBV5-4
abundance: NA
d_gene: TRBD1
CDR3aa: CASRWDRGLEQYF
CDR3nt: TGTGCCAGCAGGTGGGACAGGGGGCTCGAGCAGTACTTC

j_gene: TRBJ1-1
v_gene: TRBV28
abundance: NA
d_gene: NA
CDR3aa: CASSLRGGSTEAFF
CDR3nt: TGTGCCAGCAGTTTAAGGGGGGGCTCCACTGAAGCTTTCTTT

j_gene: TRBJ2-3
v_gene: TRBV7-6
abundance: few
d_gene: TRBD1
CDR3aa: CASSSYIRDRETDTQYF
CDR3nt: TGTGCCAGCAGCTCCTATATCAGGGACAGGGAAACAGATACGCAGTATTTT

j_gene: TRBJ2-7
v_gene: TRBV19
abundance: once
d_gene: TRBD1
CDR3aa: CASSVVAGTGIYEQYF
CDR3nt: TGTGCCAGTAGTGTCGTGGCCGGGACAGGGATTTACGAGCAGTACTTC

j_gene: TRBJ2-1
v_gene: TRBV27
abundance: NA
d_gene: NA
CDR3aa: CASSLSARSSGLYNEQFF
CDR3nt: TGTGCCAGCAGTTTATCCGCCAGGAGTAGCGGTCTCTACAATGAGCAGTTCTTC

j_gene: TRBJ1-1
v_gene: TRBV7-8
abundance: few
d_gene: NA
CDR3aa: CASSLKTGNTEAFF
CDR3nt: TGTGCCAGCAGCTTAAAAACAGGGAACACTGAAGCTTTCTTT

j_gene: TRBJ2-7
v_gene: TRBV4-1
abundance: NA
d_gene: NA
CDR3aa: CASSQDPRSYEQYF
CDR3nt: TGCGCCAGCAGCCAAGATCCACGGTCGTACGAGCAGTACTTC

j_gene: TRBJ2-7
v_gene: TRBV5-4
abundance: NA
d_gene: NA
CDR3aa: CASSLTRGLSYEQYF
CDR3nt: TGTGCCAGCAGCTTAACCAGGGGCCTCTCCTACGAGCAGTACTTC

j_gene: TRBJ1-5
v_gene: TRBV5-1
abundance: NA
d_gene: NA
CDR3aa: CASSLDLSKNQPQHF
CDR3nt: TGCGCCAGCAGCCTAGACTTATCTAAGAATCAGCCCCAGCATTTT

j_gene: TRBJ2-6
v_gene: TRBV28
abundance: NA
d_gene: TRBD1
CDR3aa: CASSTTGGGINVLTF
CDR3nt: TGTGCCAGCAGTACGACAGGGGGCGGAATCAACGTCCTGACTTTC

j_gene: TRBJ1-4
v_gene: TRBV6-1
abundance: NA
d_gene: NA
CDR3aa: CASSAYGTTGEKLFF
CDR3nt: TGTGCCAGCAGTGCATATGGGACAACCGGGGAAAAACTGTTTTTT

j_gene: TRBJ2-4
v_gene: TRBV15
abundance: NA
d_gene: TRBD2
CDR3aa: CATSRDLSGLANIQYF
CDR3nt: TGTGCCACCAGCAGAGACCTCTCGGGACTAGCGAACATTCAGTACTTC

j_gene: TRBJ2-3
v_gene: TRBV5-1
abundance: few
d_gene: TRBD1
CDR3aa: CASSRRTGPTDTQYF
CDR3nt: TGCGCCAGCAGCCGGAGGACAGGGCCCACAGATACGCAGTATTTT

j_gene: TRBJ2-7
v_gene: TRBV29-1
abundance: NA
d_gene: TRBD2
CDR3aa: CSAPAGGPNEQYF
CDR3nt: TGCAGCGCTCCAGCGGGAGGGCCAAACGAGCAGTACTTC

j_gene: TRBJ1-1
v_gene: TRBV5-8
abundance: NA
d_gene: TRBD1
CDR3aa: CASGAGTGDPEAFF
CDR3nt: TGTGCCAGCGGCGCCGGGACAGGGGACCCCGAAGCTTTCTTT

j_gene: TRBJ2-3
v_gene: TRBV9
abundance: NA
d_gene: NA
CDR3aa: CASSVGVGRSDTQYF
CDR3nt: TGTGCCAGCAGCGTAGGAGTCGGGAGATCAGATACGCAGTATTTT

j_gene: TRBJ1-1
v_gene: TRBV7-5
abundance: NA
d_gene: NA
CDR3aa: CARSLALRGTEAFF
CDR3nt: TGTGCCAGAAGCTTAGCACTCCGGGGGACTGAAGCTTTCTTT

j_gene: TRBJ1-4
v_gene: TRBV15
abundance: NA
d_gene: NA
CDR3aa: CATSRVGSSEILFF
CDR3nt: TGTGCCACCAGCAGAGTGGGCTCCTCGGAAATACTGTTTTTT

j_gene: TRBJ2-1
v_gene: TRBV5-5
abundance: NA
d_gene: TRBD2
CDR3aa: CASIGTSGRAGEQFF
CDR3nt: TGTGCCAGCATCGGGACTAGCGGGAGGGCGGGGGAGCAGTTCTTC

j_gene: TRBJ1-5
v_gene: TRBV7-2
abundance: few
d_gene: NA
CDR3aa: CASSLDRDSNQPQHF
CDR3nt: TGTGCCAGCAGCTTAGACAGGGATAGCAATCAGCCCCAGCATTTT

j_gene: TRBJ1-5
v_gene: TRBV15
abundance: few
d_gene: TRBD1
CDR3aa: CATSRAGQGGQPQHF
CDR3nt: TGTGCCACCAGCAGAGCGGGACAGGGGGGACAGCCCCAGCATTTT

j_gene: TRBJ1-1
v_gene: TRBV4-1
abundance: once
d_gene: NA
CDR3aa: CASSLVLAGKVRTEAFF
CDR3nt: TGCGCCAGCAGCCTGGTACTTGCAGGGAAGGTTAGAACTGAAGCTTTCTTT

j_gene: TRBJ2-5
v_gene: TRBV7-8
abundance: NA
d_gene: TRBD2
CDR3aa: CASSLGGASGRVGETQYF
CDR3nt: TGTGCCAGCAGCTTAGGGGGAGCTAGCGGGAGAGTAGGGGAGACCCAGTACTTC

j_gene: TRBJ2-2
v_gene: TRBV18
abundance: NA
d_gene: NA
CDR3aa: CASSRNAPGNTGELFF
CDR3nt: TGTGCCAGCTCTCGAAATGCCCCGGGGAACACCGGGGAGCTGTTTTTT

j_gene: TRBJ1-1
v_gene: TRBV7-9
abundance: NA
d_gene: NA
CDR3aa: CASSPGVRTEAFF
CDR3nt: TGTGCCAGCAGCCCGGGGGTTCGGACTGAAGCTTTCTTT

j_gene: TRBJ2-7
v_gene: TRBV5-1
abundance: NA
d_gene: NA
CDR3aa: CASRILPGVKEGGTYEQYF
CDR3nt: TGCGCCAGCAGAATCCTCCCTGGGGTAAAAGAAGGGGGAACTTACGAGCAGTACTTC

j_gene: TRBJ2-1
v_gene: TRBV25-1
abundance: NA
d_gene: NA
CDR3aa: CASSERGTGSWDEQFF
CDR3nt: TGTGCCAGCAGTGAGCGGGGGACAGGCTCGTGGGATGAGCAGTTCTTC

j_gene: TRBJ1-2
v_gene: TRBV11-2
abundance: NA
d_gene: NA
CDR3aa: CASSSVREGGYGYTF
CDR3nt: TGCGCCAGCAGCTCAGTCCGGGAGGGTGGCTATGGCTACACCTTC

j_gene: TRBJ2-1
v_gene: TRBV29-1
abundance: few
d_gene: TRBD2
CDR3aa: CSVERQRGIDEQFF
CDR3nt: TGCAGCGTTGAGAGGCAGCGGGGCATTGATGAGCAGTTCTTC

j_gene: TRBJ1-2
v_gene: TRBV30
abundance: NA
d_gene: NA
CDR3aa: CAWSVNYGYGYTF
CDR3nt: TGTGCCTGGAGTGTAAACTACGGCTATGGCTACACCTTC